This T cell receptor (beta chain) was observed in a study of blood T cell repertoires in COVID-19. TCRdb's copy holds only in-frame clones and misses some; the assay was immunoSEQ multiplex PCR. The sample lists some 100,000 clones, roughly 86% occurring once. From germline, CDR1 is MNHEY and CDR2 SVGAGI. This CDR3 spans 13 amino acids. V shed 4 bases and J 6 bases; nucleotides not matched to a gene: 3. V and J are TRBV6-5 and TRBJ2-1; 7 nucleotides line up with TRBD2. This clonotype was obtained from a woman aged 55-75 years with acute or convalescent COVID-19. Sequencing was performed on peripheral blood. CDR3 in amino acids: CASSLSGTNEQFF. The CDR3 DNA reads TGTGCCAGCAGTTTGAGCGGGACCAATGAGCAGTTCTTC.